These 28 T cell receptor beta chains were all obtained from the same sample, sequenced in a study of cytomegalovirus exposure and HLA in healthy donors. The PCR made use of 60 Vbeta and 13 Jbeta primers. Using immunoSEQ multiplex PCR, the repertoire was profiled, and TCRdb retains in-frame clones only, with some absent. The repertoire holds 150,000 to 200,000 clones, with over 60% as singletons. Sequencing was performed on PBMCs. All receptors come from a woman under 40 in good health and CMV-seronegative.

V usage is TRBV9 and J usage is TRBJ1-4, with 11 bases that match TRBD1. Germline CDR1 is SGDLS and CDR2 is YYNGEE. V shed 3 bases, J shed 8 bases, and the junction held 6 bases outside the gene matches. The CDR3 totals 15 residues. CDR3 in DNA: TGTGCCAGCAGCGCAGGACAGGGGGCTTGGGAAAAACTGTTTTTT. Translated: CASSAGQGAWEKLFF.

The CDR3 region is CASRVKTSGEQYF. CDR3 sequence (DNA): TGTGCCAGTAGAGTAAAGACATCGGGGGAGCAGTACTTC. This chain connects TRBV19 to TRBJ2-7, with D possibly matching TRBD2 (5 bases). In germline, CDR1 is LNHDA, CDR2 SQIVND (reference sequence). The CDR3 sequence is 13 residues long. Trimming took 6 bases from V and 7 from J, leaving 16 bases between them.

The gene calls are TRBV19 and TRBJ1-2; D might be TRBD1 (5 bases). This CDR3 region has 13 residues. Germline lookup yields CDR1 LNHDA and CDR2 SQIVND (reference sequence). V was shortened by 6 bases and J by 4 bases, with 12 bases between the two germline ends. The CDR3 DNA sequence: TGTGCCAGTAGGTGGGACTCCGGCTATGGCTACACCTTC. Translating gives CASRWDSGYGYTF. Based on the CDR3 plus reference TRBV19 and TRBJ1-2, the full variable domain is DGGITQSPKYLFRKEGQNVTLSCEQNLNHDAMYWYRQDPGQGLRLIYYSQIVNDFQKGDIAEGYSVSREKKESFPLTVTSAQKNPTAFYLCASRWDSGYGYTFGSGTRLTVV.

This clone was seen only a few times. This chain links TRBV19 with TRBJ1-5; D unclear. The germline V gene has CDR1 LNHDA and CDR2 SQIVND (reference sequence). V dropped 5 bases and J dropped 0 bases, with 17 bases sitting between them. The CDR3 contains 17 residues. Here the CDR3 reads CASSPPLLRYSNQPQHF. DNA for the CDR3: TGTGCCAGTAGTCCCCCCCTTCTTCGCTATAGCAATCAGCCCCAGCATTTT.

V usage is TRBV28 and J usage is TRBJ1-2, with 7 bases aligning to TRBD1. The CDR3 sequence is 16 residues long. The V gene end was trimmed by 5 bases and the J gene end by 1 base; junction bases not matched to a gene: 10. The V gene's germline CDR1 is MDHEN and CDR2 SYDVKM. The CDR3 region has the DNA TGTGCCAGCAGTCAAGCCTCCGGGACAGTTAACTATGGCTACACCTTC. Protein: CASSQASGTVNYGYTF.

In this sample, this clone turned up once. The rearrangement joins TRBV10-3 to TRBJ2-7; a possible D gene is TRBD1 (5 bases). The germline CDR1 and CDR2 sequences are ENHRY and SYGVKD. The germline V and J ends were trimmed by 3 bases and 5 bases, with 8 bases remaining between them. The CDR3 spans 12 residues. CDR3 DNA: TGTGCCATCAGTGAATTAGGGGACGAGCAGTACTTC. Translating gives CAISELGDEQYF.

The chain couples TRBV7-2 to TRBJ2-7; TRBD2 aligns across 12 bases. Germline V lookup: CDR1 SGHTA, CDR2 FQGNSA. The CDR3 has 17 residues. The junction had 12 bases not matched to a gene; V was cut back by 3 bases and J by 6 bases. The CDR3 region is CASSFFPTSGSGGEQYF. As DNA, the CDR3 is TGTGCCAGCAGCTTTTTTCCGACTAGCGGGAGTGGAGGCGAGCAGTACTTC.

This chain uses TRBV7-9 with TRBJ1-1; no clear D. Trimming removed 5 bases at V and 0 bases at J, with 10 bases between. The germline V gene encodes CDR1 SEHNR and CDR2 FQNEAQ (reference sequence). This CDR3 has 14 amino acids. The CDR3 loop reads CASSMGGMNTEAFF. The CDR3 region has the DNA TGTGCCAGCAGCATGGGAGGGATGAACACTGAAGCTTTCTTT.

V usage is TRBV7-2 and J usage is TRBJ2-7, with D possibly TRBD1 on 5 matching bases. Trimming removed 5 bases from V and 4 bases from J, with 12 bases in between. The CDR3 extends over 13 amino acids. Per germline, CDR1 SGHTA and CDR2 FQGNSA. The CDR3 nucleotides read TGTGCCAGCAGCCAGATACAGGAGTACGAGCAGTACTTC. Amino acid sequence: CASSQIQEYEQYF. Combining the CDR3 with reference TRBV7-2 and TRBJ2-7 gives the whole variable domain GAGVSQSPSNKVTEKGKDVELRCDPISGHTALYWYRQSLGQGLEFLIYFQGNSAPDKSGLPSDRFSAERTGGSVSTLTIQRTQQEDSAVYLCASSQIQEYEQYFGPGTRLTVT.

V is TRBV6-5 and J is TRBJ2-7; TRBD2 matches at 9 bases. In germline, CDR1 is MNHEY, CDR2 SVGAGI. The V segment lost 6 bases and the J segment 4 bases; nucleotides outside the gene matches: 4. The CDR3 length is 13 residues. The CDR3 coding sequence is TGTGCCAGCAGGCGTAGCGGGAGTTACGAGCAGTACTTC. Amino acids: CASRRSGSYEQYF.

CDR3 sequence reads: CASSKGLSSEQFF. Written as DNA, the CDR3 is TGTGCCAGTAGTAAAGGACTCTCGTCTGAGCAGTTCTTC. The V gene is TRBV19, the J gene TRBJ2-1, with D perhaps matching TRBD2 (5 bases). Germline V gene data show CDR1 as LNHDA and CDR2 as SQIVND (reference sequence). Trimming stripped 4 bases from V and 9 bases from J, with 13 bases between. The length of the CDR3 is 13 residues.

Here the CDR3 DNA reads TGTGCCAGCAGCTCTCTCGGGACAAAGAAGACCCAGTACTTC. Residues: CASSSLGTKKTQYF. The chain recombines TRBV5-4 with TRBJ2-7; maybe TRBD1 (6 bases). The tail of the sequence fits TRBJ2-5 better, so the J call may be wrong. The CDR3 has 14 residues. Germline loops: CDR1 SGHNT, CDR2 YYREEE (reference sequence).

J is TRBJ2-1 and V is TRBV6-1; 10 bases are shared with TRBD2. The trim removed 7 bases at V and 9 bases at J, leaving 12 bases unmatched. The CDR3 runs to 15 residues. Germline V gene data show CDR1 as MNHNS and CDR2 as SASEGT. The CDR3 sequence: CASIKPGLARGEQFF. The CDR3 DNA reads as TGTGCCAGCATTAAGCCGGGACTAGCGAGGGGTGAGCAGTTCTTC.

The genes are TRBV9 and TRBJ2-1, with 9 bases identical to TRBD2. The CDR3 covers 16 residues. Germline lookup yields CDR1 SGDLS and CDR2 YYNGEE. V was pared by 4 bases and J by 4 bases, with 9 bases of the junction left unmatched. The CDR3 DNA reads as TGTGCCAGCAGCCCTCAGGGGCGGGAGGGGTACAATGAGCAGTTCTTC. Translated, it gives CASSPQGREGYNEQFF.

The chain links TRBV6-5 to TRBJ1-5; the D gene is possibly TRBD1 (6 bases). CDR1 and CDR2 from the germline V gene are MNHEY and SVGAGI. This CDR3 contains 14 residues. V lost 8 bases to trimming and J lost 5 bases, with 16 bases between them. The CDR3 sequence is CASGEQGKDQPQHF. CDR3 DNA: TGTGCCAGCGGAGAGCAGGGGAAAGATCAGCCCCAGCATTTT.

The chain employs TRBV6-6 and TRBJ1-5; D gene ambiguous. Germline V gene lookup returns CDR1 MNHNY and CDR2 SVGAGI (reference sequence). The V end was cut by 5 bases, the J end by 4 bases, with 12 bases between. The CDR3 is made up of 14 amino acids. CDR3 bases: TGTGCCAGCAGTCCGACAAACTCTAATCAGCCCCAGCATTTT. It specifies CASSPTNSNQPQHF.

In this sample, this clone turned up a few times. The rearrangement links TRBV7-9 to TRBJ2-7, with TRBD2 matching 8 bases. V shed 7 bases, J shed 6 bases, and the junction held 11 bases outside the gene matches. This CDR3 region has 14 residues. Germline loops: CDR1 SEHNR, CDR2 FQNEAQ (reference sequence). The CDR3 sequence: CASTSPKTSAEQYF. Written as DNA, the CDR3 is TGTGCCAGCACCTCACCGAAGACTAGCGCCGAGCAGTACTTC.

The chain couples TRBV7-9 to TRBJ2-5, with D maybe TRBD2 (7 bases). V lost 3 bases and J 5 bases, leaving 13 bases between the germline ends. This CDR3 has 14 residues. Germline values: CDR1 SEHNR, CDR2 FQNEAQ (reference sequence). The CDR3 reads CASSLGGQDETQYF. CDR3 bases: TGTGCCAGCAGCTTGGGGGGGCAGGATGAGACCCAGTACTTC.

The rearrangement links TRBV27 to TRBJ2-3; 8 positions match TRBD2. This CDR3 comprises 16 residues. Per germline, CDR1 MNHEY and CDR2 SMNVEV (reference sequence). V gave up 4 bases and J gave up 3 bases; unmatched junction bases: 9. CDR3 bases: TGTGCCAGCAGTTCGGGAGAGCGGGGGTTTACAGATACGCAGTATTTT. It yields the protein CASSSGERGFTDTQYF.

The rearrangement links TRBV13 to TRBJ2-5; the D gene is possibly TRBD2 (6 bases). Germline V gene lookup returns CDR1 PRHDT and CDR2 FYEKMQ (reference sequence). Trimming left V 6 bases short and J 0 bases short, with 23 bases between. The CDR3 totals 18 residues. The chain's CDR3 is CASSAGRASDTYQETQYF. The CDR3, as DNA: TGTGCCAGCAGTGCCGGGCGGGCTAGCGACACGTACCAAGAGACCCAGTACTTC. Looking up the rest from reference TRBV13 and TRBJ2-5 gives the full variable domain: AAGVIQSPRHLIKEKRETATLKCYPIPRHDTVYWYQQGPGQDPQFLISFYEKMQSDKGSIPDRFSAQQFSDYHSELNMSSLELGDSALYFCASSAGRASDTYQETQYFGPGTRLLVL.

This clone turned up a few times. This CDR3 reads CASSNSDGAYEQYF. CDR3 nucleotides: TGTGCCAGCAGCAACTCCGACGGAGCCTACGAGCAGTACTTC. The chain links TRBV9 to TRBJ2-7, with unresolved D. V lost 4 bases and J lost 2, with 13 bases in between. This CDR3 spans 14 amino acids. Germline CDR1 and CDR2: SGDLS and YYNGEE.

V gene TRBV19 combines with J gene TRBJ1-4; 11 bases agree with TRBD1. This CDR3 region has 17 residues. The V gene's germline CDR1 is LNHDA and CDR2 SQIVND (reference sequence). The ends lost 2 bases at V and 0 bases at J; junction bases unmatched: 2. CDR3 coding DNA: TGTGCCAGTAGTATAACGGGACAGGGGGCAACTAATGAAAAACTGTTTTTT. Translation gives CASSITGQGATNEKLFF.

V is TRBV29-1 and J is TRBJ2-1, with 14 bases fitting TRBD2. J was trimmed by 9 bases and V by 4 bases; bases with no gene match: 8. This CDR3 has 15 residues. From germline, CDR1 is SQVTM and CDR2 ANQGSEA. Here the CDR3 DNA reads TGCAGCGTTGCCGCGGGACTAGCGGGAGAGATTGAGCAGTTCTTC. Amino acid sequence: CSVAAGLAGEIEQFF.

This clone was seen a few times. This chain connects TRBV10-3 to TRBJ2-7, with D possibly matching TRBD1 (5 bases). Trimming left V 4 bases short and J 4 bases short, with 11 bases between. From germline, CDR1 is ENHRY and CDR2 SYGVKD. This CDR3 has 13 amino acids. The chain's CDR3 is CAISAGQEYEQYF. The CDR3 DNA sequence: TGTGCCATCAGTGCAGGACAAGAATACGAGCAGTACTTC.

J is TRBJ2-2 and V is TRBV6-5; 11 nucleotides agree with TRBD2. After removal of 8 bases from V and 3 bases from J, the junction contained 2 bases not matched to a gene. This CDR3 is 14 amino acids long. In germline, CDR1 is MNHEY, CDR2 SVGAGI. The CDR3 region is CASGTSGYTGELFF. DNA of the CDR3: TGTGCCAGCGGGACTAGCGGATACACCGGGGAGCTGTTTTTT.

The chain uses TRBV7-2 and TRBJ2-1, with TRBD1 matching over 9 bases. J gave up 8 bases and V 5 bases, and 22 bases lay outside the gene matches. This CDR3 is built from 19 residues. CDR1 and CDR2 (germline): SGHTA, FQGNSA. The CDR3 is CASSTLGGVYRGHTDEQFF. The CDR3, as DNA: TGTGCCAGCAGCACCCTGGGGGGTGTGTACAGGGGGCATACCGATGAGCAGTTCTTC.

This chain connects TRBV29-1 to TRBJ1-5, with D possibly matching TRBD1 (6 bases). Trimming removed 8 bases at V and 4 bases at J, with 15 bases between. Germline-derived CDR1 and CDR2 are SQVTM and ANQGSEA. This CDR3 contains 13 residues. The CDR3 DNA reads as TGCAGCTCATCGCAAGGGGGAAATCAGCCCCAGCATTTT. Its protein product is CSSSQGGNQPQHF.

The gene calls are TRBV25-1 and TRBJ1-6; 7 bases are a match to TRBD1. CDR1 and CDR2 from the germline V gene are MGHDK and SYGVNS. V shed 2 bases, J shed 8 bases, and the junction held 3 bases outside the gene matches. The CDR3 runs 14 residues. DNA for the CDR3: TGTGCCAGCAGTGAAGCACAGGGGTATTCACCCCTCCACTTT. It specifies CASSEAQGYSPLHF.